The source of this TCR beta chain is a study of blood T cell repertoires in COVID-19. This CDR3 is built from 15 residues. V was pared by 3 bases and J by 7 bases, with 7 bases of the junction left unmatched. Per germline, CDR1 GTSNPN and CDR2 SVGIG (reference sequence). Generated by immunoSEQ multiplex PCR, the TCRdb table keeps only in-frame clones and is missing some. The sample includes about 110,000 clones, about 87% of them seen just once. The TCR was taken from a woman aged 50 to 65 with acute or convalescent COVID-19. The rearrangement joins TRBV30 to TRBJ1-5, with TRBD1 matching over 12 bases. Specimen: peripheral blood. CDR3 sequence reads: CAWSGTGGAGQPQHF. CDR3 DNA: TGTGCCTGGAGCGGGACAGGGGGCGCCGGGCAGCCCCAGCATTTT.